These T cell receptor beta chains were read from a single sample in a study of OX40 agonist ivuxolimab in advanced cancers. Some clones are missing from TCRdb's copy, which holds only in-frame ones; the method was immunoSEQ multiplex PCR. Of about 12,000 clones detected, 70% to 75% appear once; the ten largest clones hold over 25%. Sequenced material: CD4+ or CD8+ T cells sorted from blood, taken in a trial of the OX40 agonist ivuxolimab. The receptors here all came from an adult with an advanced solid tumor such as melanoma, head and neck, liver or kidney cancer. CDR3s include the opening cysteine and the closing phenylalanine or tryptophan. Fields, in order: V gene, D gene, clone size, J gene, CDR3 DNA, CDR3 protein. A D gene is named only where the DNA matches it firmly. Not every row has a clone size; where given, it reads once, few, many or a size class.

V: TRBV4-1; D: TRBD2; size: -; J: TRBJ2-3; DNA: TGCGCCAGCAGCCAAGGCCTAGCGGGAGGGGGCACAGATACGCAGTATTTT; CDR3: CASSQGLAGGGTDTQYF
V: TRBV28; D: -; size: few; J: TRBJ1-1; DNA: TGTGCCAGCACCGACCGGGACCCTGAAGCTTTCTTT; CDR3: CASTDRDPEAFF
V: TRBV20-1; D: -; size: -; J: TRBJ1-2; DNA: TGCAGTGTCCAGGAGAACTATGGCTACACCTTC; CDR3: CSVQENYGYTF
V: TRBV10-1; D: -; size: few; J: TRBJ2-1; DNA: TGCGCCAGCAGTGAGTCGGGAGTAAAGGGGAATGAGCAGTTCTTC; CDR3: CASSESGVKGNEQFF
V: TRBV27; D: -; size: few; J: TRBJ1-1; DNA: TGTGCCAGCAGTTGGAAGGGGTCGGGCACTGAAGCTTTCTTT; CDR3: CASSWKGSGTEAFF
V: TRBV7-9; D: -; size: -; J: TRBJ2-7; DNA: TGTGCCAGCAGCTCCCCCGACAGTTACTACGAGCAGTACTTC; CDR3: CASSSPDSYYEQYF
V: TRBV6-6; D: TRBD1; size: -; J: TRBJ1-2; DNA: TGTGCCAGTAACAGGGGTTATGGCTACACCTTC; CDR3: CASNRGYGYTF
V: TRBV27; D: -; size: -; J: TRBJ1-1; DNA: TGTGCCAGCAGTTTGAGTAACGGGGGGACTGAAGCTTTCTTT; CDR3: CASSLSNGGTEAFF
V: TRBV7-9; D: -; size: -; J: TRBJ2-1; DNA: TGTGCCAGCAGCTTAGAATTCTACAATGAGCAGTTCTTC; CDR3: CASSLEFYNEQFF
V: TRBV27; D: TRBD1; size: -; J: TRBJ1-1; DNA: TGTGCCAGCAGCTCCGGGACAGGGGGCTTCACTGAAGCTTTCTTT; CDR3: CASSSGTGGFTEAFF
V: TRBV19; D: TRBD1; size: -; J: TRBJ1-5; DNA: TGTGCCAGTAGTACTGGGACAGTTGAGGATCAGCCCCAGCATTTT; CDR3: CASSTGTVEDQPQHF
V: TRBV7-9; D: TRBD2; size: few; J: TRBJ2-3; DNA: TGTGCCAGCAGCTCAGTGGGCCGTGGACTAGCGGGGGGCACAGATACGCAGTATTTT; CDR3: CASSSVGRGLAGGTDTQYF
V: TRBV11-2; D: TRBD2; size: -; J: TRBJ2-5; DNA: TGTGCCAGCAGCTTAGGACTAGCGGGCCAAGAGACCCAGTACTTC; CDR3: CASSLGLAGQETQYF
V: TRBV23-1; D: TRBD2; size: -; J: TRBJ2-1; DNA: TGCACCAGCAGTCCCTCAACTAAGGGACTAGCGGGGGCTGGGGGTGAGCAGTTCTTC; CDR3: CTSSPSTKGLAGAGGEQFF
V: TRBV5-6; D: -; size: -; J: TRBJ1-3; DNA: TGTGCCAGCAGCTTTTTCACTGGAAACACCATATATTTT; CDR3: CASSFFTGNTIYF
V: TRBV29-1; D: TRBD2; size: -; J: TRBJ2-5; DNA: TGCAGCGTTGAAGGCATTAGCGGGGGGACCTCCCAAGAGACCCAGTACTTC; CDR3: CSVEGISGGTSQETQYF
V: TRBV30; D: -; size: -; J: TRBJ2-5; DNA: TGTGCCTGGAGTCCTGGGGATTTGGAGACCCAGTACTTC; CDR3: CAWSPGDLETQYF
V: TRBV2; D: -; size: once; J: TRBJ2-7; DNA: TGTGCCAGCAGTGCACAAGACAGAGACGAGCAGTACTTC; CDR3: CASSAQDRDEQYF
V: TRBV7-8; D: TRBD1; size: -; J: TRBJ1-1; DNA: TGTGCCAGCAGTCAAGACAGGGGCGCCCAGAACACTGAAGCTTTCTTT; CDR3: CASSQDRGAQNTEAFF
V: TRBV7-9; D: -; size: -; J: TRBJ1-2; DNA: TGTGCCAGCAGCCCACCGGTCCCGGTGAATTATGGCTACACCTTC; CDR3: CASSPPVPVNYGYTF
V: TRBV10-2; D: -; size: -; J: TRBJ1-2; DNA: TGCGCCAGCAGTGAACTATTGGGCTATGGCTACACCTTC; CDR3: CASSELLGYGYTF
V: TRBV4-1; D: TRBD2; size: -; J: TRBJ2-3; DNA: TGCGCCAGCAGCCAAGATCATCCTAGCGGGGGCCCCACAGATACGCAGTATTTT; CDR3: CASSQDHPSGGPTDTQYF
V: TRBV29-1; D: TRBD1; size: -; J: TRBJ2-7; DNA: TGCAGCGCAGGGACAGGGGATTTCGGCGAGCAGTACTTC; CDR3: CSAGTGDFGEQYF
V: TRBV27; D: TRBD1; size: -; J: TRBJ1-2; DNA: TGTGCCAGCAGTTTGAAGGGACAGGGAACCTATGGCTACACCTTC; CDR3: CASSLKGQGTYGYTF
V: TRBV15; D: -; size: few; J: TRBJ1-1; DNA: TGTGCCACCAGCAGAGATCCCTCAGGGGACGCTGAAGCTTTCTTT; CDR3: CATSRDPSGDAEAFF
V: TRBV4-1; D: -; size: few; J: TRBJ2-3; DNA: TGCGCCAGCAGCCCCGTACAGAGTGATACGCAGTATTTT; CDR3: CASSPVQSDTQYF
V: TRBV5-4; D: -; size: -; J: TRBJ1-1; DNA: TGTGCCAGCAGCTTGGGGGAGACCACTGAAGCTTTCTTT; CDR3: CASSLGETTEAFF
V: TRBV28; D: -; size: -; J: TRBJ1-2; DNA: TGTGCCAGCAGTATCAGACAGAGCTATGGCTACACCTTC; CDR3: CASSIRQSYGYTF
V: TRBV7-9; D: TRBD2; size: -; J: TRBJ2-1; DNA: TGTGCCAGCACGAGTGGGACTACCTACAATGAGCAGTTCTTC; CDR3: CASTSGTTYNEQFF
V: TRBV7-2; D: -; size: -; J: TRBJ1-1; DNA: TGTGCCAGCAGCTTGATGGCGGGAGAAGACACTGAAGCTTTCTTT; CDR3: CASSLMAGEDTEAFF
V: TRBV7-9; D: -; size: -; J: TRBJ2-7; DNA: TGTGCCAGCAGCTACGGTAGCCATTACGAGCAGTACTTC; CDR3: CASSYGSHYEQYF
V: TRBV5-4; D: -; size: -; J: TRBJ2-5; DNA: TGTGCCAGCAGCCCGCGGACCAAAGAGACCCAGTACTTC; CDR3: CASSPRTKETQYF
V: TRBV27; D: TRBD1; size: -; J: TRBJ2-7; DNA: TGTGCCAGCAGTCGCAGGGGGAGCTCCTACGAGCAGTACTTC; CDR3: CASSRRGSSYEQYF
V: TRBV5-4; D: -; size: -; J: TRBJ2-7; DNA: TGTGCCAGCAGCTTGTGGGGTAGCTCCTACGAGCAGTACTTC; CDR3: CASSLWGSSYEQYF
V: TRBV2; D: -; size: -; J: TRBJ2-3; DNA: TGTGCCAGCAGTGAACCAGGGGACACAGATACGCAGTATTTT; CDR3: CASSEPGDTDTQYF
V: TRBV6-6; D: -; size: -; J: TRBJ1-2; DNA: TGTGCCAGCAGTTACGGCACAGATGGCTACACCTTC; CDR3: CASSYGTDGYTF
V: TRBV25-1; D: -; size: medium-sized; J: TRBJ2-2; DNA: TGTGCCAGCAGTCCGGGCTCGGAGCTGTTTTTT; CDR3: CASSPGSELFF
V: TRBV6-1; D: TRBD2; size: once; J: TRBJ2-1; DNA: TGTGCCAGCAGTCTGCGGGGGGGTGAGCAGTTCTTC; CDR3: CASSLRGGEQFF
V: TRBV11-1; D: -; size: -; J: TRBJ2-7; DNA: TGTGCCAGCAGCGTTTGGGGGTCCTACGAGCAGTACTTC; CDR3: CASSVWGSYEQYF
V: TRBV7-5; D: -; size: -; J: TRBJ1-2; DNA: TGTGCCAGAAGCTTCCGATCCAGGGGTGTTTATGGCTACACCTTC; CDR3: CARSFRSRGVYGYTF
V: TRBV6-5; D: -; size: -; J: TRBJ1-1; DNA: TGTGCCAGCAGTTACTCGTCCACCTACACTGAAGCTTTCTTT; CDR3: CASSYSSTYTEAFF
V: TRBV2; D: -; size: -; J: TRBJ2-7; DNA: TGTGCCAGCAGTCCACAGGGATTTTCCTACGAGCAGTACTTC; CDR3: CASSPQGFSYEQYF
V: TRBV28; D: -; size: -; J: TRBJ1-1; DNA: TGTGCCAGCAGTTTATATGGGAATATGAACACTGAAGCTTTCTTT; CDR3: CASSLYGNMNTEAFF
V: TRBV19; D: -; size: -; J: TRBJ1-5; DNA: TGTGCCAGTAGTAGGACAGCCTATAGCAATCAGCCCCAGCATTTT; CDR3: CASSRTAYSNQPQHF
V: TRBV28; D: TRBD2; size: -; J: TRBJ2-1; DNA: TGTGCCAGCAGTGAGCGGGAGGCCTACAATGAGCAGTTCTTC; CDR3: CASSEREAYNEQFF